This T cell receptor beta chain was profiled in a study of blood T cell repertoires in COVID-19. Study details: The origin of the acute and convalescent COVID-19 samples was the United States, Italy and Spain. T cells, B-cell-depleted T cells, or PBMCs supplied cDNA or gDNA.

Profiling relied on immunoSEQ multiplex PCR, and the TCRdb table lists in-frame clones only, not all of them. The sample includes about 240,000 clones, 82% of them seen just once. V was clipped by 5 bases and J by 5 bases, with 10 bases between them. Looked up from germline, CDR1 is ENHRY and CDR2 is SYGVKD. The length of the CDR3 is 13 residues. The sample was peripheral blood. The chain carries TRBV10-3 and TRBJ2-1, with a weak D call TRBD1 (6 bases). The clonotype comes from a woman aged 55-70 years with active or convalescent COVID-19. The DNA of the CDR3 is TGTGCCATCAGTAACAGGGATGACAATGAGCAGTTCTTC. It yields the protein CAISNRDDNEQFF.